The 29 T cell receptor beta chains below were found in one sample sequenced in a study of T cell changes during pregnancy in multiple sclerosis. Profiled with immunoSEQ multiplex PCR; TCRdb holds only in-frame clones, not every one. The table includes some 99,000 clones, about 90% detected once. The material was peripheral blood, obtained after pregnancy. All receptors derive from a female donor in good health, enrolled as a control in a pregnancy study.

This sequence joins TRBV19 and TRBJ2-1; 7 bases agree with TRBD2. The V and J ends lost 6 bases and 7 bases, in that order; junction bases with no gene match: 12. The CDR3 consists of 15 residues. Germline V gene sequence: CDR1 LNHDA, CDR2 SQIVND (reference sequence). CDR3 region: CASRETEAGINEQFF. The CDR3 DNA follows: TGTGCCAGTAGAGAAACCGAAGCGGGAATTAATGAGCAGTTCTTC.

The table lists this clone with a count of one. The chain carries TRBV18 and TRBJ2-1; D call uncertain. The germline V gene encodes CDR1 KGHSH and CDR2 LQKENI. The length of the CDR3 is 14 residues. V lost 1 base and J 7 bases, leaving 11 bases between the germline ends. The CDR3 coding sequence is TGTGCCAGCTCACCACTTGCAACCGGGAATGAGCAGTTCTTC. Translation: CASSPLATGNEQFF.

The gene calls are TRBV4-2 and TRBJ1-3, with TRBD1 identical over 7 bases. Germline CDR1 LGHNA, CDR2 YNFKEQ. J gave up 4 bases and V 0 bases, and 3 bases lay outside the gene matches. This CDR3 is 15 amino acids long. The CDR3 region is CASSQDRGVGNTIYF. The CDR3 DNA reads TGTGCCAGCAGCCAAGACAGGGGGGTAGGAAACACCATATATTTT.

The chain couples TRBV28 to TRBJ2-1, with 9 bases identical to TRBD2. The CDR3 consists of 14 residues. Germline lookup yields CDR1 MDHEN and CDR2 SYDVKM. Trimming at V came to 8 bases and at J to 2 bases, leaving 4 bases not matched to a gene. CDR3 in amino acids: CASRTSDPYNEQFF. The CDR3, as DNA: TGTGCCAGCCGGACTAGCGACCCCTACAATGAGCAGTTCTTC. The full variable domain, in which reference TRBV28 and TRBJ2-1 provide the parts outside the CDR3, is DVKVTQSSRYLVKRTGEKVFLECVQDMDHENMFWYRQDPGLGLRLIYFSYDVKMKEKGDIPEGYSVSREKKERFSLILESASTNQTSMYLCASRTSDPYNEQFFGPGTRLTVL.

The CDR3: CSGTVFPEAFF. The CDR3 DNA is TGCAGTGGGACAGTCTTCCCTGAAGCTTTCTTT. The gene calls are TRBV20-1 and TRBJ1-1; D may be TRBD1 (6 bases). The V gene's germline CDR1 is DFQATT and CDR2 SNEGSKA (reference sequence). The CDR3 runs 11 residues. Trimming took 7 bases from V and 6 from J, leaving 12 bases between them.

This clone was counted only a few times. The genes are TRBV2 and TRBJ1-2, with D possibly matching TRBD1 (6 bases). Germline CDR1 is SNHLY and CDR2 is FYNNEI. The CDR3 has 14 residues. V shed 6 bases and J shed 4 bases, with 15 bases lying between them. The CDR3 region is CASRLGQTTYGYTF. In DNA form, the CDR3 reads TGTGCCAGCAGACTTGGACAGACGACCTATGGCTACACCTTC.

This sequence joins TRBV19 and TRBJ1-6, with a weak D call TRBD1 (6 bases). The ends were cut back, 7 bases at V and 3 bases at J, with 10 bases in the middle. This CDR3 comprises 14 residues. In germline, CDR1 is LNHDA, CDR2 SQIVND (reference sequence). CDR3 loop: CASKRTDYNSPLHF. CDR3 bases: TGTGCCAGTAAAAGGACAGACTATAATTCACCCCTCCACTTT.

This chain links TRBV7-9 with TRBJ2-7; 7 bases are a match to TRBD1. The V segment lost 5 bases and the J segment 2 bases; nucleotides outside the gene matches: 3. The germline gives CDR1 SEHNR, CDR2 FQNEAQ (reference sequence). This CDR3 region has 13 residues. CDR3 coding DNA: TGTGCCAGCAGCCCAGGGGGAGCCTACGAGCAGTACTTC. It is translated as CASSPGGAYEQYF. The full variable domain, with the rest looked up from reference TRBV7-9 and TRBJ2-7, is DTGVSQNPRHKITKRGQNVTFRCDPISEHNRLYWYRQTLGQGPEFLTYFQNEAQLEKSRLLSDRFSAERPKGSFSTLEIQRTEQGDSAMYLCASSPGGAYEQYFGPGTRLTVT.

J is TRBJ2-2 and V is TRBV5-1; TRBD1 aligns across 7 bases. Germline loops: CDR1 SGHRS, CDR2 YFSETQ. Trimming cost V 5 bases and J 4 bases; bases outside gene matches: 8. CDR3 length: 15 amino acids. The CDR3 nucleotides read TGCGCCAGCAGGCCGAGGGACAGACTCACCGGGGAGCTGTTTTTT. Translation gives CASRPRDRLTGELFF.

V and J are TRBV5-6 and TRBJ1-2; D gene uncertain. Trimming pared 0 bases from V and 8 bases from J, leaving 14 bases between. CDR1 is SGHDT and CDR2 is YYEEEE in the germline V gene. This CDR3 has 14 amino acids. The CDR3 sequence: CASSLGGPHGGYTF. The CDR3, as DNA: TGTGCCAGCAGCTTGGGAGGGCCTCACGGCGGCTACACCTTC. The whole variable domain, filled in from reference TRBV5-6 and TRBJ1-2, reads DAGVTQSPTHLIKTRGQQVTLRCSPKSGHDTVSWYQQALGQGPQFIFQYYEEEERQRGNFPDRFSGHQFPNYSSELNVNALLLGDSALYLCASSLGGPHGGYTFGSGTRLTVV.

This sequence joins TRBV25-1 and TRBJ2-3; D possibly corresponds to TRBD1 (6 bases). Trimming cost V 8 bases and J 3 bases, with 15 bases left between them. Germline V CDR1 and CDR2: MGHDK, SYGVNS. The CDR3 has 14 residues. The CDR3 coding sequence is TGTGCCAGCTCAGGACAGCTCCAAACAGATACGCAGTATTTT. Translating gives CASSGQLQTDTQYF.

V usage is TRBV2 and J usage is TRBJ2-5; 9 positions agree with TRBD2. Germline lookup yields CDR1 SNHLY and CDR2 FYNNEI. The CDR3 spans 15 residues. Trimming removed 11 bases from V and 0 bases from J; junction bases left unmatched: 10. CDR3 residues: CAGASRLADQETQYF. CDR3 DNA: TGTGCCGGCGCATCGAGACTAGCGGACCAAGAGACCCAGTACTTC.

The rearrangement uses TRBV5-6 and TRBJ1-1; D is perhaps TRBD1 (6 bases). The V end lost 0 bases, the J end lost 7 bases, and 16 bases lay between the germline ends. The CDR3 contains 15 residues. The germline CDR1 and CDR2 sequences are SGHDT and YYEEEE. CDR3 coding DNA: TGTGCCAGCAGCTTGGGTGGGACAATTAGACATGAAGCTTTCTTT. Encoded protein: CASSLGGTIRHEAFF.

The rearrangement joins TRBV7-3 to TRBJ1-2, with D perhaps matching TRBD1 (6 bases). CDR1 SGHTA and CDR2 FQGTGA come from the germline V gene. V gave up 5 bases and J gave up 8 bases, with 15 bases separating them. The CDR3 contains 13 residues. The CDR3: CASSRTALMGYTF. CDR3 sequence (DNA): TGTGCCAGCAGCCGGACAGCCCTTATGGGCTACACCTTC.

CDR3 sequence reads: CASSYRDRALNRLNTEAFF. The DNA of the CDR3 is TGTGCCAGCAGTTACCGGGACAGGGCCCTTAACCGCCTGAACACTGAAGCTTTCTTT. The gene calls are TRBV2 and TRBJ1-1; 9 nucleotides align to TRBD1. The CDR3 is 19 amino acids. Germline V gene sequence: CDR1 SNHLY, CDR2 FYNNEI. Trimming at V came to 5 bases and at J to 0 bases, leaving 16 bases not matched to a gene.

This rearrangement joins TRBV2 to TRBJ2-1; 7 positions match TRBD2. This CDR3 has 15 residues. Losses at the gene ends were 3 bases for V and 2 bases for J; bases not matched to a gene: 4. CDR1 is SNHLY, CDR2 FYNNEI, per germline. Here the CDR3 reads CASSEWAGAYNEQFF. For the CDR3, the DNA is TGTGCCAGCAGTGAGTGGGCGGGGGCCTACAATGAGCAGTTCTTC.

This chain links TRBV29-1 with TRBJ2-1; 7 positions match TRBD1. Unmatched junction bases numbered 9, after V lost 7 bases and J lost 0 bases. Germline values: CDR1 SQVTM, CDR2 ANQGSEA. The CDR3 has 15 amino acids. CDR3 nucleotide sequence: TGCAGCGCCAGACCGGGACAGAGCTCCTACAATGAGCAGTTCTTC. It yields the protein CSARPGQSSYNEQFF.

This clone was picked up many times. The chain couples TRBV6-1 to TRBJ2-7; TRBD1 might be the D (5 bases). The CDR3 is made up of 15 amino acids. Germline values: CDR1 MNHNS, CDR2 SASEGT. The V end lost 1 base, the J end lost 1 base, and 11 bases lay between the germline ends. Here the CDR3 DNA reads TGTGCCAGCAGTGAAGAGTTGGCAGGGTCCTACGAGCAGTACTTC. Protein: CASSEELAGSYEQYF.

This sequence joins TRBV9 and TRBJ1-2; unclear D gene. Trimming pared 1 base from V and 6 bases from J, leaving 10 bases between. Germline CDR1 SGDLS, CDR2 YYNGEE. The CDR3 consists of 13 residues. This CDR3 is CASSVTRIDGYTF. In nucleotides, the CDR3 is TGTGCCAGCAGCGTAACGCGGATTGATGGCTACACCTTC. Filled out from reference TRBV9 and TRBJ1-2, the complete variable domain reads DSGVTQTPKHLITATGQRVTLRCSPRSGDLSVYWYQQSLDQGLQFLIQYYNGEERAKGNILERFSAQQFPDLHSELNLSSLELGDSALYFCASSVTRIDGYTFGSGTRLTVV.

V and J are TRBV5-6 and TRBJ1-5, with TRBD1 identical over 7 bases. The CDR3 is 15 residues long. CDR1 and CDR2 from the germline V gene are SGHDT and YYEEEE. Trimming removed 1 base from V and 5 bases from J; junction bases left unmatched: 6. CDR3 loop: CASSLQGGLDQPQHF. Here the CDR3 DNA reads TGTGCCAGCAGCTTGCAGGGGGGACTAGATCAGCCCCAGCATTTT.

The V and J genes are TRBV13 and TRBJ1-2, with a weak D call TRBD1 (5 bases). CDR1 is PRHDT and CDR2 is FYEKMQ in the germline V gene (reference sequence). The CDR3 length is 16 residues. V was pared by 1 base and J by 3 bases, with 15 bases between. The CDR3 spells CASSLEPGLSYYGYTF. CDR3 DNA: TGTGCCAGCAGCTTAGAACCAGGGTTGTCCTACTATGGCTACACCTTC.

V gene TRBV7-8 combines with J gene TRBJ1-4; D possibly corresponds to TRBD1 (6 bases). The CDR3 consists of 16 residues. Trimming shortened V by 1 base and J by 6 bases, and 15 bases separated the two germline ends. CDR1 SGHVS and CDR2 FQNEAQ come from the germline V gene. CDR3 residues: CASSLGVGSGDEKLFF. In nucleotides, the CDR3 is TGTGCCAGCAGCTTAGGGGTCGGGTCAGGGGATGAAAAACTGTTTTTT.

The rearrangement joins TRBV11-2 to TRBJ2-3; D not resolved. The germline CDR1 and CDR2 sequences are SGHAT and FQNNGV. The length of the CDR3 is 15 residues. V was shortened by 7 bases and J by 1 base, with 15 bases between the two germline ends. CDR3 sequence (DNA): TGTGCCAGCACCCTTACATGGAGCGGCACAGATACGCAGTATTTT. Translated: CASTLTWSGTDTQYF.

The V gene is TRBV5-4, the J gene TRBJ2-2; 7 bases agree with TRBD1. The CDR3 loop spans 14 amino acids. The V gene's germline CDR1 is SGHNT and CDR2 YYREEE (reference sequence). The V gene end was trimmed by 5 bases and the J gene end by 5 bases; junction bases not matched to a gene: 6. In nucleotides, the CDR3 is TGTGCCAGCAGACACAGGGGAGAGACCGGGGAGCTGTTTTTT. Translation: CASRHRGETGELFF.

V usage is TRBV5-1 and J usage is TRBJ1-2; possible D gene TRBD1, 6 bases. V was clipped by 4 bases and J by 8 bases, with 15 bases between them. Germline CDR1 is SGHRS and CDR2 is YFSETQ. The CDR3 is 13 residues long. The chain's CDR3 is CASSVSGEFGYTF. The CDR3 nucleotides read TGCGCCAGCAGCGTCTCAGGGGAGTTCGGCTACACCTTC.

CDR3 nucleotides: TGTGCCAGCAGCTTAGATGCGGGACTTTTGAACACTGAAGCTTTCTTT. This encodes CASSLDAGLLNTEAFF. This chain uses TRBV11-2 with TRBJ1-1; possibly TRBD1 for D (5 bases). The CDR3 length is 16 residues. V was pared by 0 bases and J by 0 bases, with 11 bases between. The V gene's germline CDR1 is SGHAT and CDR2 FQNNGV.

The chain combines TRBV18 with TRBJ1-4, with TRBD1 matching 7 bases. From germline, CDR1 is KGHSH and CDR2 LQKENI. V lost 1 base and J lost 6; bases outside the gene matches: 5. There are 15 residues in the CDR3. DNA of the CDR3: TGTGCCAGCTCACCACGGACAGGACGGTATGAAAAACTGTTTTTT. This translates into CASSPRTGRYEKLFF.

This sequence joins TRBV30 and TRBJ1-5; D is possibly TRBD1 (6 bases). V was pared by 3 bases and J by 4 bases, with 10 bases between. CDR3 size: 13 residues. CDR1 is GTSNPN and CDR2 is SVGIG in the germline V gene (reference sequence). The CDR3 DNA reads TGTGCCTGGAGGGGAGGGGGAAATCAGCCCCAGCATTTT. It codes for CAWRGGGNQPQHF.

This chain connects TRBV11-3 to TRBJ2-7; TRBD2 aligns across 7 bases. The CDR3 is 13 residues long. V was pared by 5 bases and J by 5 bases, with 6 bases of the junction left unmatched. Germline V gene data show CDR1 as SGHNT and CDR2 as YENEEA. The CDR3 spells CASSPAGSDEQYF. The CDR3 DNA sequence: TGTGCCAGCAGCCCAGCGGGATCCGACGAGCAGTACTTC.